This entry features one TCR beta chain sequence. The sample belongs to a study of OX40 agonist ivuxolimab in advanced cancers. Germline CDR1 reads MNHEY; CDR2 reads SVGAGI. Deletions cut 7 bases from V and 3 bases from J, with 15 bases between. This CDR3 is built from 15 residues. The method was immunoSEQ multiplex PCR; TCRdb's version includes in-frame clones alone and lacks a portion of them. Here the sample spans more than 45,000 clones, around 82% being singletons. The sequence was collected from an adult with an advanced solid tumor such as melanoma, head and neck, liver or kidney cancer. The sample consisted of CD4+ or CD8+ T cells sorted from blood, taken in a trial of the OX40 agonist ivuxolimab. The chain uses TRBV6-5 and TRBJ1-4; the D is unclear. For the CDR3, the DNA is TGTGCCAGCAAGATGGATGGCAGGTCTAATGAAAAACTGTTTTTT. It codes for CASKMDGRSNEKLFF.